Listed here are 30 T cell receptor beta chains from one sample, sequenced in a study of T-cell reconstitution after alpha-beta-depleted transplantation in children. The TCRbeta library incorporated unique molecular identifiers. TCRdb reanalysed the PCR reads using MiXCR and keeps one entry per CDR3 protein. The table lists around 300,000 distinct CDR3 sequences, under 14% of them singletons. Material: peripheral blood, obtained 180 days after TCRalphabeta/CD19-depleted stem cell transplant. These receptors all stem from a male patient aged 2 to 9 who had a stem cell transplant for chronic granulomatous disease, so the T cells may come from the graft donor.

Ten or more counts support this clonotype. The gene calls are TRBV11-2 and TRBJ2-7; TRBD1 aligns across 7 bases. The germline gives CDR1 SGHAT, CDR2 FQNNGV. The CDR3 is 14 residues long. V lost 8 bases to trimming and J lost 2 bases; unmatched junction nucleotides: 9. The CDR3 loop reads CASRIGQGAYEQYF. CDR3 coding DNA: TGTGCCAGCCGAATAGGGCAGGGGGCCTACGAGCAGTACTTC.

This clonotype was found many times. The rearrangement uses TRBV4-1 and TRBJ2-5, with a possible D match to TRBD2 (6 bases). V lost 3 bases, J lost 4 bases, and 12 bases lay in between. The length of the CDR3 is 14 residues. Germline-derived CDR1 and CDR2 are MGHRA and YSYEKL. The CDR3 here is CASSHVLAGETQYF. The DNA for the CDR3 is TGCGCCAGCAGCCATGTACTAGCAGGAGAGACCCAGTACTTC.

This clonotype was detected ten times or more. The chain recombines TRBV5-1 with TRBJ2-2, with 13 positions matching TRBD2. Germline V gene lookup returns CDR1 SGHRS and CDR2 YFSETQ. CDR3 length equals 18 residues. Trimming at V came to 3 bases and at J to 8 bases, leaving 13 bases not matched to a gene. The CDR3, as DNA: TGCGCCAGCAGCTACCCGGGGACTAGCGGGACCACGGCGGGGGAGCTGTTTTTT. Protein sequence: CASSYPGTSGTTAGELFF.

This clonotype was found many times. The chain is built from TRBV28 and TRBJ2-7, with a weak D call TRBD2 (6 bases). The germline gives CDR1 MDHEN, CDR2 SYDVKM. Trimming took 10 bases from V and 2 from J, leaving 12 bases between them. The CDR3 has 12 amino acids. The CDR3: CAINSGAYEQYF. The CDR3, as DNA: TGTGCCATCAATTCGGGGGCCTACGAGCAGTACTTC.

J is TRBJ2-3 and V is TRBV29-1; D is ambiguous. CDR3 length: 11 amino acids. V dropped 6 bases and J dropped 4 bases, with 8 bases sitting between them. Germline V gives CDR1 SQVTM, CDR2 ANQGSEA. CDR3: CSVTLSDTQYF. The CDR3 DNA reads TGCAGCGTAACTTTGTCAGATACGCAGTATTTT.

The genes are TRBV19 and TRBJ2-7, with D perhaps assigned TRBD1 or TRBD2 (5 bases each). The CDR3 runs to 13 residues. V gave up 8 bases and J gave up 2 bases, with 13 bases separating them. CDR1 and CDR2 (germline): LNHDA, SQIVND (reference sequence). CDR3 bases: TGTGCCAGTGGGGTTGGGGGAACCTACGAGCAGTACTTC. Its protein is CASGVGGTYEQYF.

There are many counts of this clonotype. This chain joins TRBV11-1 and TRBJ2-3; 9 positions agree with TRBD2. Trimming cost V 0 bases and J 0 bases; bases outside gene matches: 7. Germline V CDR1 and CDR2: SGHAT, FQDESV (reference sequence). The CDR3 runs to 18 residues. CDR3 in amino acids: CASSLALASGKSTDTQYF. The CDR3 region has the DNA TGTGCCAGCAGCTTAGCGCTGGCTAGCGGGAAGAGCACAGATACGCAGTATTTT. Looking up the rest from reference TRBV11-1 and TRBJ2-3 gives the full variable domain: EAEVAQSPRYKITEKSQAVAFWCDPISGHATLYWYRQILGQGPELLVQFQDESVVDDSQLPKDRFSAERLKGVDSTLKIQPAELGDSAMYLCASSLALASGKSTDTQYFGPGTRLTVL.

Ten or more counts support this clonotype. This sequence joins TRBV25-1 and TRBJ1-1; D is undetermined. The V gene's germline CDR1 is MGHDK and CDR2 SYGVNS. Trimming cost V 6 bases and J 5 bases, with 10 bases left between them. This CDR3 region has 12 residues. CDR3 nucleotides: TGTGCCAGCAGATCCGGGGTGACTGAAGCTTTCTTT. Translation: CASRSGVTEAFF.

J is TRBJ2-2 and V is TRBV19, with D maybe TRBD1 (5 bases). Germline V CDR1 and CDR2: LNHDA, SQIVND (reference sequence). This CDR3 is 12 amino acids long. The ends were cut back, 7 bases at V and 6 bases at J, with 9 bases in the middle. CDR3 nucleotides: TGTGCCAGTAAGGGGTGGGCCGGGGAGCTGTTTTTT. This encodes CASKGWAGELFF. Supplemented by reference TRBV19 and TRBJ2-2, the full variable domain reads DGGITQSPKYLFRKEGQNVTLSCEQNLNHDAMYWYRQDPGQGLRLIYYSQIVNDFQKGDIAEGYSVSREKKESFPLTVTSAQKNPTAFYLCASKGWAGELFFGEGSRLTVL.

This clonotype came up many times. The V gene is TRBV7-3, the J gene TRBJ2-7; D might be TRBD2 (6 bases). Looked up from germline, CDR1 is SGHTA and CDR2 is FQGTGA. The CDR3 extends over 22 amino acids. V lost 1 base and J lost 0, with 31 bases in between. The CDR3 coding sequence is TGTGCCAGCAGCTTAAGACCCCCTGGGGCAGGGAAGTTAGCCGGGGGCTCCTACGAGCAGTACTTC. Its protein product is CASSLRPPGAGKLAGGSYEQYF.

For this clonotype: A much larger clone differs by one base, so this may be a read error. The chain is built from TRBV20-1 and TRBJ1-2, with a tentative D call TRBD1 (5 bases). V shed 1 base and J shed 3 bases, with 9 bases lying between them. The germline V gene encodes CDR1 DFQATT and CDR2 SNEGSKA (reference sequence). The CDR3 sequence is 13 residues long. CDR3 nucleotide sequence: TGCAGTGCTAGAGGGGACGTCGACTATGGCTACACCTTC. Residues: CSARGDVDYGYTF.

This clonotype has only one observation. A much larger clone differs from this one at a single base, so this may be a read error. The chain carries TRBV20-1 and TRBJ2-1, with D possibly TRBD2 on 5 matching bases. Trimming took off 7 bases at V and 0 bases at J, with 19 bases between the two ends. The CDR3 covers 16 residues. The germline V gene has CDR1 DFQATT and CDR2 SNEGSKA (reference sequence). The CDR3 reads CSVSSGVLSSYNEQFF. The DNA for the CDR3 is TGCAGTGTTAGTTCCGGGGTACTTAGCTCCTACAATGAGCAGTTCTTC.

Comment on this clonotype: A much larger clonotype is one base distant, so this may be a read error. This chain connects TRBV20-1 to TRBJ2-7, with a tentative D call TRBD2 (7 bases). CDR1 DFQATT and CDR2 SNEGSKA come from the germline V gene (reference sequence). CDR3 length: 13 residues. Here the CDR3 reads CSARGRGAYEHYF. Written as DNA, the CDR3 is TGCAGTGCTAGGGGCCGGGGGGCCTACGAGCATTACTTC.

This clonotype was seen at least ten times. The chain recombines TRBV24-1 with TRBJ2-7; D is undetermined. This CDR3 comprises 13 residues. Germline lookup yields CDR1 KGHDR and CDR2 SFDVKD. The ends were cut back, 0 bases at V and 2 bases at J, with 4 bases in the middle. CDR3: CATSDLQPYEQYF. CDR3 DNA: TGTGCCACCAGTGATTTGCAACCCTACGAGCAGTACTTC.

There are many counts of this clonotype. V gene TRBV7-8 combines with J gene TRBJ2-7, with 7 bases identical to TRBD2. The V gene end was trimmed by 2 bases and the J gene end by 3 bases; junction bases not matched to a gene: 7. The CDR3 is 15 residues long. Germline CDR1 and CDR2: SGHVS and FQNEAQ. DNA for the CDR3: TGTGCCAGCAGCTTACTCGCGGGAGCTGGCTACGAGCAGTACTTC. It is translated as CASSLLAGAGYEQYF.

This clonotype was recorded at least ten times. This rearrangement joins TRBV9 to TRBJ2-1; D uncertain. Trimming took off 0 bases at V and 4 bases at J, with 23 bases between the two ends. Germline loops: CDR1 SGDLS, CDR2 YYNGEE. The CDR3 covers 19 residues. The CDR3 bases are TGTGCCAGCAGCGTAGAAGTCGGACCACCAACCTCGCCGTACAATGAGCAGTTCTTC. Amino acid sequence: CASSVEVGPPTSPYNEQFF.

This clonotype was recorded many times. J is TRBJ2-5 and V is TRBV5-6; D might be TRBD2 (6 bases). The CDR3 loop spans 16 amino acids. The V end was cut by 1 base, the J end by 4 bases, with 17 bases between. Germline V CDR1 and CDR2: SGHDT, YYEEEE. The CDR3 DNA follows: TGTGCCAGCAGCTTGTTGTCGGGAGCTGTGGGAGAGACCCAGTACTTC. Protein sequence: CASSLLSGAVGETQYF.

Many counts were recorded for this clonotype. CDR3 in DNA: TGTGCCAGCAGTTTTGTGCGGGCAAGCACAGATACGCAGTATTTT. Translation gives CASSFVRASTDTQYF. V gene TRBV12-3 or TRBV12-4 combines with J gene TRBJ2-3, with a tentative D call TRBD2 (5 bases). V lost 3 bases, J lost 0 bases, and 10 bases lay in between. This CDR3 comprises 15 residues.

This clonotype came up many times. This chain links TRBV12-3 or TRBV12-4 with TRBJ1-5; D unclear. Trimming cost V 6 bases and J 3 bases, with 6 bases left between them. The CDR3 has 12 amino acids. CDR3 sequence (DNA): TGTGCCAGCAGACAGTCCAATCAGCCCCAGCATTTT. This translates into CASRQSNQPQHF.

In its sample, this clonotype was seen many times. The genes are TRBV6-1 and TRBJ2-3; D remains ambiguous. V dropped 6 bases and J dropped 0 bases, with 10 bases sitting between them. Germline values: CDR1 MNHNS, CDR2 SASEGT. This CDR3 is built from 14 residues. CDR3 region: CASSPVPSTDTQYF. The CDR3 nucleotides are TGTGCCAGCAGCCCGGTTCCTAGCACAGATACGCAGTATTTT.

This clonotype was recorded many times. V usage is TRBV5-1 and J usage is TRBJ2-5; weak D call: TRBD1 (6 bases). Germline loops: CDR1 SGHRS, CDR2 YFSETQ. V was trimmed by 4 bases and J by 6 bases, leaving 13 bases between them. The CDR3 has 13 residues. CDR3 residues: CASSLGAPQTQYF. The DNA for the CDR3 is TGCGCCAGCAGCCTGGGGGCCCCCCAGACCCAGTACTTC.

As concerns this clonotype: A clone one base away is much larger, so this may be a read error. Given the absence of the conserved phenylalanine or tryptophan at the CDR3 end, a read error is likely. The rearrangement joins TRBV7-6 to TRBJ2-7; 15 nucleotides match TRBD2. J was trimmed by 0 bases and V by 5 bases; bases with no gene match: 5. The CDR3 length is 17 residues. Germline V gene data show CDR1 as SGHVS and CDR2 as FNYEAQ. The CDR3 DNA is TGTGCCAGCAGCCCGGGACTAGCGGGGGGTTACTCCTACGAGCAGTACTCC. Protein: CASSPGLAGGYSYEQYS.

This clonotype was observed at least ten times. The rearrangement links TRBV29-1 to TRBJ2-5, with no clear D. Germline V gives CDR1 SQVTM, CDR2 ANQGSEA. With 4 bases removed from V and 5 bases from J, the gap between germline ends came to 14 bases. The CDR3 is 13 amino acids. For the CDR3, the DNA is TGCAGCGTTGGGGCCAGGTTAATTGAGACCCAGTACTTC. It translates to CSVGARLIETQYF.

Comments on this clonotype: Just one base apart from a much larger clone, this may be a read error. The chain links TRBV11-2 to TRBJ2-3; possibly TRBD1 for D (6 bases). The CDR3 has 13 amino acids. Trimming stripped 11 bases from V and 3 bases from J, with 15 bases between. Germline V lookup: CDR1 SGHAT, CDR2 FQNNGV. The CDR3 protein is CAASGVLTDTQYF. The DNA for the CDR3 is TGTGCCGCCTCAGGGGTTTTGACAGATACGCAGTATTTT.

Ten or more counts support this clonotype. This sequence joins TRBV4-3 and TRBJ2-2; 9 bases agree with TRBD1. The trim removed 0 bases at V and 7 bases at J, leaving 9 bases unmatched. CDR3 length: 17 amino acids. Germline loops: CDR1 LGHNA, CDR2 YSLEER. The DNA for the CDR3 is TGCGCCAGCAGCCAAGAGGACAGGGGAATCTTCGGCGGGGAGCTGTTTTTT. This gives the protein CASSQEDRGIFGGELFF.

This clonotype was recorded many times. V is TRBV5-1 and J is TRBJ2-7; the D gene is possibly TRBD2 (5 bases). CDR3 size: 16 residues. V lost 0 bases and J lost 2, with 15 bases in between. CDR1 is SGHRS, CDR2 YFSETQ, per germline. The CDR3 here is CASSLAGGDFTYEQYF. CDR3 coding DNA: TGCGCCAGCAGCTTGGCCGGAGGAGATTTCACCTACGAGCAGTACTTC.

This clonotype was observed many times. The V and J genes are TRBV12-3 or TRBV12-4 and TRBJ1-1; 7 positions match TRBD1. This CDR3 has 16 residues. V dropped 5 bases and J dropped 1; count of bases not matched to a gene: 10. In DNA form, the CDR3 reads TGTGCCAGCAGTCCCACAGCGACAGGGAGGAACACTGAAGCTTTCTTT. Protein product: CASSPTATGRNTEAFF.

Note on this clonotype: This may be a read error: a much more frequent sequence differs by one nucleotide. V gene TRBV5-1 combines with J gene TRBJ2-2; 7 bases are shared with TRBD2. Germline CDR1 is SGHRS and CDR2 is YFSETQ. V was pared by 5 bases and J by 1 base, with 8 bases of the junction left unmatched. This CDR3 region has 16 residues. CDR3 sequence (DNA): TGCGCCAGCAGGGAATACGGGGGGAAGAACACCGGGGAGCTGTTTTTT. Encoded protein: CASREYGGKNTGELFF.

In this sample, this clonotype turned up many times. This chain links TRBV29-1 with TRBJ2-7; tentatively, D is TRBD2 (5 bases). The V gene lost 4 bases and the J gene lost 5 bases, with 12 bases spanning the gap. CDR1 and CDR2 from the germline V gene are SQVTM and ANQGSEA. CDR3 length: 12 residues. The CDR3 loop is CSVASTRDEQYF. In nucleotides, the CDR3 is TGCAGCGTTGCCAGCACTAGGGACGAGCAGTACTTC.

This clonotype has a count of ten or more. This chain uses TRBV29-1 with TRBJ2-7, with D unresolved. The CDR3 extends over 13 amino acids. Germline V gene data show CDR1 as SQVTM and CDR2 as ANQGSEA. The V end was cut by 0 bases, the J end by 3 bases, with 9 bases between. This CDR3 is CSVEDPDHYEQYF. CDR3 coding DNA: TGCAGCGTTGAAGATCCCGATCACTACGAGCAGTACTTC.